The 7 T cell receptor beta chains listed next were all sequenced from one sample in a study of beta chain features in type 1 diabetes. Of the isolated RNA, all was reverse transcribed, and so the sequenced material was expressed TCRB transcripts. Some clones are missing from TCRdb's copy, which holds only in-frame ones; the method was immunoSEQ multiplex PCR. The sample holds hundreds of thousands of clones; 17% are singletons and the top ten take 0.02% to 0.03%. Sequencing was performed on naive CD4+ T cells from blood. These receptors all come from a woman aged 18-29 years in good health.

This clone was observed a single time. V gene TRBV4-1 combines with J gene TRBJ2-3, with 13 bases fitting TRBD2. This CDR3 comprises 17 residues. The V gene end was trimmed by 2 bases and the J gene end by 7 bases; junction bases not matched to a gene: 9. The germline V gene has CDR1 MGHRA and CDR2 YSYEKL. CDR3 sequence reads: CASSQIGRTSGSYTQYF. CDR3 in DNA: TGCGCCAGCAGCCAAATCGGTCGGACTAGCGGGAGTTATACGCAGTATTTT.

This clone was seen a handful of times. V and J are TRBV2 and TRBJ2-2; tentatively, D is TRBD1 or TRBD2 (6 bases each). V lost 6 bases and J 7 bases, leaving 21 bases between the germline ends. The V gene's germline CDR1 is SNHLY and CDR2 FYNNEI. The CDR3 spans 16 residues. The DNA of the CDR3 is TGTGCCAGCAGGAAGCGGGTTCGCCTCAGGGGCGGGGAGCTGTTTTTT. Translation: CASRKRVRLRGGELFF.

This clone was detected only a few times. The chain carries TRBV4-3 and TRBJ2-1; D is perhaps TRBD2 (6 bases). V lost 0 bases and J 6 bases, leaving 12 bases between the germline ends. This CDR3 contains 15 residues. Germline V gene data show CDR1 as LGHNA and CDR2 as YSLEER. The CDR3 sequence is CASSQEGTPFNEQFF. The CDR3, as DNA: TGCGCCAGCAGCCAAGAGGGGACTCCTTTCAATGAGCAGTTCTTC.

The rearrangement uses TRBV6-6 and TRBJ2-3, with D uncertain. V was shortened by 6 bases and J by 4 bases, with 8 bases between the two germline ends. From germline, CDR1 is MNHNY and CDR2 SVGAGI (reference sequence). The CDR3 runs 12 residues. Written as DNA, the CDR3 is TGTGCCAGCAGCCCCGCGTCAGATACGCAGTATTTT. Encoded protein: CASSPASDTQYF.

The rearrangement uses TRBV10-3 and TRBJ2-5; TRBD2 might be the D (5 bases). Germline assignment: CDR1 ENHRY and CDR2 SYGVKD. Between the trimmed V and J ends, which lost 4 bases and 3 bases, there was a span of 12 bases. CDR3 size: 14 residues. CDR3 sequence (DNA): TGTGCCATCAGTGTCACGGGGTTAGAAGAGACCCAGTACTTC. Protein: CAISVTGLEETQYF.

The CDR3 bases are TGTGCCAGCAGCTTTTATGAGACGACCACCGGTACGCAGTATTTT. It codes for CASSFYETTTGTQYF. The V call is TRBV7-9, the J call TRBJ2-3; D call uncertain. Trimming removed 3 bases at V and 8 bases at J, with 18 bases between. The V gene's germline CDR1 is SEHNR and CDR2 FQNEAQ (reference sequence). CDR3 length: 15 amino acids.

CDR3 protein: CATSIQGVSDTQYF. The CDR3 coding sequence is TGTGCCACCAGCATACAGGGGGTGTCAGATACGCAGTATTTT. The gene calls are TRBV15 and TRBJ2-3; 8 bases are a match to TRBD1. Germline CDR1 LNHNV, CDR2 YYDKDF (reference sequence). V was clipped by 4 bases and J by 4 bases; unmatched bases: 4. The CDR3 has 14 amino acids.